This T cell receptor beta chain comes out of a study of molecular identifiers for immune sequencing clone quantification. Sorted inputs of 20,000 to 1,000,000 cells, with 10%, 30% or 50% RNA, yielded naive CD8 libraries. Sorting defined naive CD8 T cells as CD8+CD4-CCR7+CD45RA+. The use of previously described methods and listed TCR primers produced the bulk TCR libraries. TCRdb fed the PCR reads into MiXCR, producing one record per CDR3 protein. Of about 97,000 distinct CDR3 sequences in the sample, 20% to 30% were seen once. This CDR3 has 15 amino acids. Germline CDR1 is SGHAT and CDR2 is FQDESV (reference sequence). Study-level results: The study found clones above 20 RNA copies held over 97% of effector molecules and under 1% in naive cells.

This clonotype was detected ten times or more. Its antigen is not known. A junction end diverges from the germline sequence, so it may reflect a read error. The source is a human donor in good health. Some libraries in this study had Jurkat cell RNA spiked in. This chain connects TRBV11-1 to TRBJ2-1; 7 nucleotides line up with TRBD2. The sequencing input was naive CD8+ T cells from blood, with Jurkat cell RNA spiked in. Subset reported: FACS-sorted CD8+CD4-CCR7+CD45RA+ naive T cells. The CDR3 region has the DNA TGTGCCAGCAGCTTATCGGGTCCTAGCGGAGGTATGGTGCTCTTC. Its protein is CASSLSGPSGGMVLF.